These 24 T cell receptor beta chains share one sample of origin, sequenced in a study of cytomegalovirus exposure and HLA in healthy donors. Assay: immunoSEQ multiplex PCR; the TCRdb copy retains only in-frame clones and omits some. This sample has approximately 260,000 clones; about 86% occur once, and the top ten carry 0.95% to 1.5%. Sequenced material: PBMCs. These TCRs come from a woman aged 25 to 39 in good health and CMV-seropositive.

The chain employs TRBV30 and TRBJ2-7, with 8 bases identical to TRBD1. V was pared by 2 bases and J by 3 bases, with 3 bases of the junction left unmatched. The CDR3 runs to 13 residues. The germline V gene has CDR1 GTSNPN and CDR2 SVGIG (reference sequence). DNA of the CDR3: TGTGCCTGGAGTTACGGGACAGGCTACGAGCAGTACTTC. This codes for CAWSYGTGYEQYF.

The chain links TRBV23-1 to TRBJ1-5; the match to TRBD1 covers 7 bases. TRBV23-1 is given ORF status, its function remaining uncertain. CDR3 size: 20 residues. V shed 3 bases and J 0 bases; nucleotides not matched to a gene: 17. The CDR3 loop is CASSQTTRVGTENSNQPQHF. CDR3 sequence (DNA): TGCGCCAGCAGTCAGACGACGCGGGTTGGGACAGAGAATAGCAATCAGCCCCAGCATTTT.

The gene calls are TRBV27 and TRBJ2-7, with TRBD1 identical over 7 bases. Germline loops: CDR1 MNHEY, CDR2 SMNVEV (reference sequence). The junction had 9 bases not matched to a gene; V was cut back by 4 bases and J by 6 bases. CDR3 length: 14 residues. The CDR3 sequence is CASSSLRGTREQYF. The CDR3 DNA sequence: TGTGCCAGCAGTTCCCTCAGGGGGACACGCGAGCAGTACTTC.

The rearrangement links TRBV10-3 to TRBJ2-2; 9 nucleotides line up with TRBD2. Germline CDR1 reads ENHRY; CDR2 reads SYGVKD. The V and J ends lost 3 bases and 16 bases, in that order; junction bases with no gene match: 21. The CDR3 is 17 amino acids. CDR3 region: CAISEDRERSRSGRWFF. CDR3 sequence (DNA): TGTGCCATCAGTGAAGACAGGGAAAGGTCGAGGAGCGGGAGGTGGTTTTTT.

This clone has a single count. The V and J genes are TRBV9 and TRBJ2-3, with no clear D. The CDR3 totals 14 residues. Germline CDR1 and CDR2: SGDLS and YYNGEE. V was clipped by 2 bases and J by 4 bases, with 11 bases between them. CDR3 protein: CASSVVGSADTQYF. The CDR3 DNA reads TGTGCCAGCAGCGTTGTCGGGTCAGCAGATACGCAGTATTTT.

This clone has more than one count but fewer than ten. V usage is TRBV19 and J usage is TRBJ2-7, with D unresolved. Trimming removed 5 bases at V and 2 bases at J, with 10 bases between. The CDR3 has 13 residues. Germline V gene data show CDR1 as LNHDA and CDR2 as SQIVND (reference sequence). The chain's CDR3 is CASSDNQAYEQYF. The CDR3 DNA sequence: TGTGCCAGTAGTGACAATCAAGCCTACGAGCAGTACTTC.

The chain links TRBV7-3 to TRBJ2-2; D call uncertain. This CDR3 contains 14 residues. V lost 3 bases and J lost 2, with 7 bases in between. Germline V lookup: CDR1 SGHTA, CDR2 FQGTGA. The CDR3 region is CASSFSTNTGELFF. The CDR3 DNA is TGTGCCAGCAGCTTTTCGACTAACACCGGGGAGCTGTTTTTT.

The gene calls are TRBV5-4 and TRBJ1-2; 11 nucleotides agree with TRBD1. The V gene end was trimmed by 4 bases and the J gene end by 2 bases; junction bases not matched to a gene: 7. The CDR3 is made up of 16 amino acids. CDR1 and CDR2 (germline): SGHNT, YYREEE (reference sequence). The CDR3 loop reads CASSHPGQGGNYGYTF. CDR3 in DNA: TGTGCCAGCAGCCACCCGGGACAGGGGGGGAACTATGGCTACACCTTC.

CDR3 DNA sequence: TGCGCCAGCAGCTTAACCGGGACAGGCGCGTTCTTC. This sequence encodes CASSLTGTGAFF. The V call is TRBV5-1, the J call TRBJ2-1; the match to TRBD1 covers 8 bases. Trimming at V came to 2 bases and at J to 15 bases, leaving 7 bases not matched to a gene. The CDR3 totals 12 residues. The germline gives CDR1 SGHRS, CDR2 YFSETQ.

The rearrangement links TRBV5-5 to TRBJ1-2; 12 bases map to TRBD1. The CDR3 runs 15 residues. Germline CDR1 and CDR2: SGHKS and YYEKEE (reference sequence). Trimming cost V 4 bases and J 8 bases; bases outside gene matches: 9. The CDR3 spells CASSVTGQGAEGYTF. CDR3 DNA: TGTGCCAGCAGCGTGACGGGACAGGGGGCGGAGGGCTACACCTTC.

V usage is TRBV11-1 and J usage is TRBJ2-2, with D tentatively TRBD1 (5 bases). V was cut by 5 bases and J by 1 base, with 17 bases left in between. Germline values: CDR1 SGHAT, CDR2 FQDESV (reference sequence). The length of the CDR3 is 17 residues. This CDR3 reads CASSPFSGNLNTGELFF. In DNA form, the CDR3 reads TGTGCCAGCAGCCCTTTCTCAGGGAACTTGAACACCGGGGAGCTGTTTTTT.

The chain joins TRBV11-3 to TRBJ2-5, with TRBD2 identical over 7 bases. CDR1 is SGHNT, CDR2 YENEEA, per germline. Trimming at V came to 5 bases and at J to 2 bases, leaving 2 bases not matched to a gene. The CDR3 sequence is 13 residues long. The CDR3 is CASSPGGQETQYF. The CDR3, as DNA: TGTGCCAGCAGCCCGGGGGGTCAAGAGACCCAGTACTTC.

This clone has a handful of counts. The rearrangement uses TRBV5-4 and TRBJ1-1; no reliable D call. V was trimmed by 4 bases and J by 6 bases, leaving 19 bases between them. The CDR3 contains 15 residues. Germline V gives CDR1 SGHNT, CDR2 YYREEE (reference sequence). The CDR3 DNA reads as TGTGCCAGCAGCCCGACTATCGTTAGTAACGCTGAAGCTTTCTTT. Translated, it gives CASSPTIVSNAEAFF. The full variable domain, rest sourced from reference TRBV5-4 and TRBJ1-1, is ETGVTQSPTHLIKTRGQQVTLRCSSQSGHNTVSWYQQALGQGPQFIFQYYREEENGRGNFPPRFSGLQFPNYSSELNVNALELDDSALYLCASSPTIVSNAEAFFGQGTRLTVV.

The chain recombines TRBV6-5 with TRBJ2-1; TRBD2 matches at 8 bases. The V segment lost 4 bases and the J segment 0 bases; nucleotides outside the gene matches: 5. The CDR3 totals 16 residues. Germline V gives CDR1 MNHEY, CDR2 SVGAGI. The CDR3 nucleotides read TGTGCCAGCAGTTCCTCACTAGCGGCCTCCTACAATGAGCAGTTCTTC. Translation gives CASSSSLAASYNEQFF.

This clone has just one count. V and J are TRBV28 and TRBJ1-1, with unresolved D. From germline, CDR1 is MDHEN and CDR2 SYDVKM. V was pared by 1 base and J by 0 bases, with 15 bases between. The CDR3 is 17 amino acids. For the CDR3, the DNA is TGTGCCAGCAGTTTATTGAGCCTCGGGAAGATGAACACTGAAGCTTTCTTT. Translation gives CASSLLSLGKMNTEAFF.

The rearrangement uses TRBV6-4 and TRBJ2-7, with 8 positions matching TRBD2. CDR1 is MRHNA and CDR2 is SNTAGT in the germline V gene. The CDR3 loop spans 14 amino acids. The ends lost 6 bases at V and 6 bases at J; junction bases unmatched: 10. This chain's CDR3 is CASRGLAGPCEQYF. For the CDR3, the DNA is TGTGCCAGCAGGGGTTTAGCGGGACCTTGCGAGCAGTACTTC.

J is TRBJ1-4 and V is TRBV6-6; D is perhaps TRBD1 (5 bases). This CDR3 region has 15 residues. Germline V gene lookup returns CDR1 MNHNY and CDR2 SVGAGI (reference sequence). Trimming shortened V by 6 bases and J by 5 bases, and 16 bases separated the two germline ends. The CDR3 nucleotides read TGTGCCAGCAGCCTACTGCAGGGTCGGAATGAAAAACTGTTTTTT. Translated, it gives CASSLLQGRNEKLFF.

The V call is TRBV6-1, the J call TRBJ2-3; 10 bases map to TRBD2. Germline lookup yields CDR1 MNHNS and CDR2 SASEGT. This CDR3 contains 15 residues. Germline trimming cut 7 bases from V and 4 bases from J; bases unmatched to any gene: 8. The chain's CDR3 is CASTRSSGSADTQYF. CDR3 bases: TGTGCCAGCACTAGGTCTAGCGGGAGCGCAGATACGCAGTATTTT.

V is TRBV29-1 and J is TRBJ2-7; 7 positions match TRBD1. The CDR3 is made up of 15 amino acids. The germline V gene has CDR1 SQVTM and CDR2 ANQGSEA. Losses at the gene ends were 4 bases for V and 3 bases for J; bases not matched to a gene: 12. This chain's CDR3 is CSVGNPGQKLYEQYF. CDR3 DNA: TGCAGCGTTGGGAATCCGGGACAGAAGCTCTACGAGCAGTACTTC.

The chain has TRBV19 and TRBJ1-5, with TRBD1 as a possible D gene (6 bases). Germline CDR1 and CDR2: LNHDA and SQIVND (reference sequence). The CDR3 is 15 residues long. V gave up 0 bases and J gave up 6 bases, with 12 bases separating them. As DNA, the CDR3 is TGTGCCAGTAGTATAGATCTAGGGGGAAGTCAGCCCCAGCATTTT. Translation: CASSIDLGGSQPQHF.

The rearrangement uses TRBV11-3 and TRBJ2-1, with 7 bases matching TRBD2. In germline, CDR1 is SGHNT, CDR2 YENEEA. CDR3 size: 14 residues. Germline trimming cut 3 bases from V and 3 bases from J; bases unmatched to any gene: 2. The chain's CDR3 is CASSLSGVYNEQFF. The CDR3 nucleotides read TGTGCCAGCAGCTTGAGCGGGGTCTACAATGAGCAGTTCTTC. The full variable domain, in which reference TRBV11-3 and TRBJ2-1 provide the parts outside the CDR3, is EAGVVQSPRYKIIEKKQPVAFWCNPISGHNTLYWYLQNLGQGPELLIRYENEEAVDDSQLPKDRFSAERLKGVDSTLKIQPAELGDSAVYLCASSLSGVYNEQFFGPGTRLTVL.

The chain uses TRBV6-1 and TRBJ1-5; 9 bases map to TRBD1. V lost 3 bases and J lost 3; bases outside the gene matches: 6. This CDR3 has 16 amino acids. Germline V gene lookup returns CDR1 MNHNS and CDR2 SASEGT. The CDR3: CASSDNRGRDNQPQHF. The CDR3 coding sequence is TGTGCCAGCAGTGATAACAGGGGGCGAGACAATCAGCCCCAGCATTTT.

This chain uses TRBV11-2 with TRBJ2-7; 10 bases are a match to TRBD1. Unmatched junction bases numbered 3, after V lost 5 bases and J lost 2 bases. Germline V CDR1 and CDR2: SGHAT, FQNNGV. This CDR3 region has 14 residues. The CDR3 spells CASSVGTGAYEQYF. For the CDR3, the DNA is TGTGCCAGCAGCGTCGGGACAGGGGCCTACGAGCAGTACTTC.

CDR3 sequence reads: CASSQVNRVNTEAFF. In DNA form, the CDR3 reads TGCGCCAGCAGCCAAGTTAACAGGGTGAACACTGAAGCTTTCTTT. The chain carries TRBV4-1 and TRBJ1-1, with D possibly TRBD1 on 6 matching bases. The CDR3 totals 15 residues. Trimming shortened V by 1 base and J by 0 bases, and 9 bases separated the two germline ends. Germline CDR1 is MGHRA and CDR2 is YSYEKL.